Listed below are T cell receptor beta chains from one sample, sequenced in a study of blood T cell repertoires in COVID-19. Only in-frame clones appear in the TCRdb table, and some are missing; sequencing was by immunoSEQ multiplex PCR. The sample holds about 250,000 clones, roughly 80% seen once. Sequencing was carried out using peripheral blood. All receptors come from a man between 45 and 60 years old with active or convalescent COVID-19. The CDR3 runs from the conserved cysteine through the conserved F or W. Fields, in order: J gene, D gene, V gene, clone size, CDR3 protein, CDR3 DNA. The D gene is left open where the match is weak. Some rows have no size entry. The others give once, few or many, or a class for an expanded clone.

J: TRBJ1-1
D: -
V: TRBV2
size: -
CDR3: CASSPDFYTEAFF
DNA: TGTGCCAGCAGCCCTGACTTTTACACTGAAGCTTTCTTT

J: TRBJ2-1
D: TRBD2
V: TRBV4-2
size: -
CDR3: CASSQDPAGAYNEQFF
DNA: TGTGCCAGCAGCCAAGATCCAGCGGGGGCCTACAATGAGCAGTTCTTC

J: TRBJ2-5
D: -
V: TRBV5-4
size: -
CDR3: CASSLLGAETQYF
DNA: TGTGCCAGCAGCTTGTTGGGGGCAGAGACCCAGTACTTC

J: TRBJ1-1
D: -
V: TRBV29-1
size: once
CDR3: CSVARGGDEAFF
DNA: TGCAGCGTTGCGAGGGGAGGGGACGAAGCTTTCTTT

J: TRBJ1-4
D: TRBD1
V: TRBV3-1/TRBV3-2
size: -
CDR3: CASSQDGFRGALREKLFF
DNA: TGTGCCAGCAGCCAAGATGGATTCAGGGGGGCTCTCAGGGAAAAACTGTTTTTT

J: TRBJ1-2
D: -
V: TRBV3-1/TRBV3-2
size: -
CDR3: CASSQGTDGRGYTF
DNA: TGTGCCAGCAGCCAAGGGACAGACGGTCGTGGCTACACCTTC

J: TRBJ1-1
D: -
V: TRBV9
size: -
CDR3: CASSVGWGVTEAFF
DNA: TGTGCCAGCAGCGTAGGGTGGGGGGTGACTGAAGCTTTCTTT

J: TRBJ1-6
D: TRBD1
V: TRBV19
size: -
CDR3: CASSIRDRNSPLHF
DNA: TGTGCCAGTAGTATTCGGGACAGAAATTCACCCCTCCACTTT

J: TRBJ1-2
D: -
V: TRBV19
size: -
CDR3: CASRDIDRFYGYTF
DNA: TGTGCCAGTAGAGATATAGACAGATTCTATGGCTACACCTTC

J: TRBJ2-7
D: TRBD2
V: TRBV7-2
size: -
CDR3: CASSLGLVNHEQYF
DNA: TGTGCCAGCAGCTTGGGACTAGTAAACCACGAGCAGTACTTC

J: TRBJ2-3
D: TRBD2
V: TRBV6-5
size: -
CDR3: CASSWGLAGNTDTQYF
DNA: TGTGCCAGCAGTTGGGGACTAGCGGGGAACACAGATACGCAGTATTTT

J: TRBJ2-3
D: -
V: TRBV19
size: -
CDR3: CASSPRAGANTQYF
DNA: TGTGCCAGTAGCCCTCGGGCGGGGGCTAATACGCAGTATTTT

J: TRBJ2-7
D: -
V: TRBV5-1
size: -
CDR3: CASSPDTSSHEQYF
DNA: TGCGCCAGCAGCCCCGACACCTCTTCCCACGAGCAGTACTTC

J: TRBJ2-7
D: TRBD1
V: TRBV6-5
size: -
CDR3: CASSDSGGSYEQYF
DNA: TGTGCCAGCAGTGACTCAGGGGGAAGCTACGAGCAGTACTTC

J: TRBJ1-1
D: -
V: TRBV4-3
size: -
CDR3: CASSDHTANTEAFF
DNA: TGCGCCAGCAGCGACCACACAGCGAACACTGAAGCTTTCTTT

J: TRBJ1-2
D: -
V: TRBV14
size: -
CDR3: CASSQVGGSLYGYTF
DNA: TGTGCCAGCAGCCAAGTTGGGGGGAGTCTCTATGGCTACACCTTC

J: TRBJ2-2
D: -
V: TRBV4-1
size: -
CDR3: CASSQEAASANTGELFF
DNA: TGCGCCAGCAGCCAAGAAGCGGCTAGCGCGAACACCGGGGAGCTGTTTTTT

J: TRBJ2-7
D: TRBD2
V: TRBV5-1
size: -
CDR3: CASSPGLAGAYEQYF
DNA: TGCGCCAGCAGCCCGGGACTAGCGGGGGCCTACGAGCAGTACTTC

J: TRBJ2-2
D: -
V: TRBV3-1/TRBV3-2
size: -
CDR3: CASSQRQSLLTPANTGELFF
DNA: TGTGCCAGCAGCCAGAGACAGTCCTTACTAACCCCCGCGAACACCGGGGAGCTGTTTTTT

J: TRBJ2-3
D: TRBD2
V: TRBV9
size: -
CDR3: CASSGGLAETRAVSTDTQYF
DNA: TGTGCCAGCAGCGGCGGACTAGCGGAGACTCGAGCGGTTAGCACAGATACGCAGTATTTT

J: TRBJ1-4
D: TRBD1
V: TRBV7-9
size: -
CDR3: CASSSLGQGATNEKLFF
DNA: TGTGCCAGCAGCTCCCTTGGACAGGGGGCAACTAATGAAAAACTGTTTTTT

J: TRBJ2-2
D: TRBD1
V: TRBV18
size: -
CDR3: CASSPTAGGTGELFF
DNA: TGTGCCAGCTCACCAACGGCAGGGGGCACCGGGGAGCTGTTTTTT

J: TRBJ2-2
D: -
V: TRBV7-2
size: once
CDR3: CASSPPGLNTGELFF
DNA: TGTGCCAGCAGCCCACCAGGGCTGAACACCGGGGAGCTGTTTTTT

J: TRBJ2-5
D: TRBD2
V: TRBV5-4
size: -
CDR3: CASSAAGGGETQYF
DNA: TGTGCCAGCAGCGCAGCGGGGGGCGGGGAGACCCAGTACTTC

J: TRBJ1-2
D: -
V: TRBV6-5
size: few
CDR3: CASSPTRTARGYTF
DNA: TGTGCCAGCTCCCCGACCCGGACAGCGAGAGGCTACACCTTC

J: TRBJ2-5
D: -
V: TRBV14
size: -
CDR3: CASSQHHSSLGTQYF
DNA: TGTGCCAGCAGCCAGCACCACTCGTCCCTTGGGACCCAGTACTTC

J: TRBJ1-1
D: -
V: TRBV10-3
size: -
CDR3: CAISGPGTEAFF
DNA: TGTGCCATCAGTGGACCAGGCACTGAAGCTTTCTTT

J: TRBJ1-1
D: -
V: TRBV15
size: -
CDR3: CATSRGTWNTEAFF
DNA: TGTGCCACCAGCAGAGGGACATGGAACACTGAAGCTTTCTTT

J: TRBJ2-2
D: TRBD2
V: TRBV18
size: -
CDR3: CASSRGLAGGPNTGELFF
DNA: TGTGCCAGCTCACGAGGACTAGCGGGGGGACCGAACACCGGGGAGCTGTTTTTT

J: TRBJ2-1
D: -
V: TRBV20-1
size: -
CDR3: CSASGEGGPAYNEQFF
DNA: TGCAGTGCTAGTGGCGAGGGGGGGCCTGCGTATAATGAGCAGTTCTTC

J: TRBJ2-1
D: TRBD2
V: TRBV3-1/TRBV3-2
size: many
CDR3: CASSQVLSSGAAANEQFF
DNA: TGTGCCAGCAGCCAAGTTCTTAGTAGCGGGGCTGCCGCAAATGAGCAGTTCTTC

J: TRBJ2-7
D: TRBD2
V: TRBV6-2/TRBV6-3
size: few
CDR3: CASSSGTSVYEQYF
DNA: TGTGCCAGCAGCTCCGGGACTAGCGTGTACGAGCAGTACTTC

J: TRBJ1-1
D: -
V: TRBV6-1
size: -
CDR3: CASSEANRPNTEAFF
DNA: TGTGCCAGCAGTGAAGCGAACAGGCCGAACACTGAAGCTTTCTTT

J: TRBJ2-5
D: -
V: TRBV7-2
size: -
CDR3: CASSSLTSTETQYF
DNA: TGTGCCAGCAGCTCCCTTACTAGTACAGAGACCCAGTACTTC

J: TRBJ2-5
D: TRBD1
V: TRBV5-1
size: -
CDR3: CASSPGTDQETQYF
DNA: TGCGCCAGCAGCCCGGGGACAGACCAAGAGACCCAGTACTTC

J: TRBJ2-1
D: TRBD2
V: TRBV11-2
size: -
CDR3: CASSPRGGATYNEQFF
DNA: TGTGCCAGCAGCCCACGGGGGGGGGCCACCTACAATGAGCAGTTCTTC

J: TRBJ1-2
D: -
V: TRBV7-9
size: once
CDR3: CASSPGFNYGYTF
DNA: TGTGCCAGCAGCCCAGGGTTTAACTATGGCTACACCTTC

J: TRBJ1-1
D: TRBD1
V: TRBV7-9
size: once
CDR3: CASSLGDRANTEAFF
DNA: TGTGCCAGCAGCTTAGGGGACAGGGCGAACACTGAAGCTTTCTTT

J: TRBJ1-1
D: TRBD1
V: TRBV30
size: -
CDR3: CAWGGGARGRTEAFF
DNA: TGTGCCTGGGGAGGGGGCGCGAGGGGGCGGACTGAAGCTTTCTTT

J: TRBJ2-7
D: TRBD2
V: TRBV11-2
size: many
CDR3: CASSPMGGSPYEQYF
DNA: TGTGCCAGCAGTCCAATGGGGGGGTCCCCCTACGAGCAGTACTTC

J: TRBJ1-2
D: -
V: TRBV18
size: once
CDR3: CASSPLTQGNHYGYTF
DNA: TGTGCCAGCTCACCACTAACGCAGGGTAACCACTATGGCTACACCTTC

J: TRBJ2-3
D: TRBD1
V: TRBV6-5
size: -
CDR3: CASLLDRAQADTQYF
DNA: TGTGCCAGCCTCTTAGACAGGGCTCAGGCAGATACGCAGTATTTT

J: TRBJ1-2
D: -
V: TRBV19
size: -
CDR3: CASTQISFYGYTF
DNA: TGTGCCAGTACCCAGATCAGTTTCTATGGCTACACCTTC

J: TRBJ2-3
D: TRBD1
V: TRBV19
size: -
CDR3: CASRDRGDTQYF
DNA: TGTGCCAGCCGAGACAGGGGCGATACGCAGTATTTT

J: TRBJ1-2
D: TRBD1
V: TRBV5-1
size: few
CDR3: CASSRQGGGYTF
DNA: TGCGCCAGCAGCAGACAGGGGGGTGGCTACACCTTC

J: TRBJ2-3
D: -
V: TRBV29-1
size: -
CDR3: CSVEIRSTDTQYF
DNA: TGCAGCGTAGAAATCAGAAGCACAGATACGCAGTATTTT

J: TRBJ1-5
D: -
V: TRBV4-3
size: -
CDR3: CASSPNPGDQPQHF
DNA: TGCGCCAGCAGCCCAAACCCCGGGGATCAGCCCCAGCATTTT

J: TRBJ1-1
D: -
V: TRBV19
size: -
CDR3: CASTAQRNTEAFF
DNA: TGTGCCAGTACCGCACAGAGGAACACTGAAGCTTTCTTT

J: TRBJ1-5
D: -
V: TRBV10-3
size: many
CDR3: CAISEPGYNQPQHF
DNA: TGTGCCATCAGTGAGCCGGGTTACAATCAGCCCCAGCATTTT

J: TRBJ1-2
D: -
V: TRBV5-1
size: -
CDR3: CASSIQDSYGYTF
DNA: TGCGCCAGCAGTATACAGGATTCCTATGGCTACACCTTC